This TCR beta chain was sequenced in a study of blood T cell repertoires in COVID-19. Study in general: From the United States, Italy and Spain came samples of acute and convalescent COVID-19.

The V and J ends lost 1 base and 5 bases respectively, with 5 bases between them. Germline CDR1 reads SGHDN; CDR2 reads FVKESK. This CDR3 comprises 12 residues. This clone was counted only a few times. In Cohort 3, a recovered donor had either two negative PCRs, clearance, or symptom resolution. Under the authors' procedure: Amplifying reference gene primers gave estimates of nucleated cell counts. Profiling relied on immunoSEQ multiplex PCR, and the TCRdb table lists in-frame clones only, not all of them. The V and J calls and clone size were taken over from that table, and D and trimming were inferred from the DNA. Among approximately 270,000 clones listed, roughly 89% were seen once.

The genes are TRBV14 and TRBJ1-2; D unclear. Sequenced material: PBMCs or T cells enriched from blood (not recorded which). This sequence originates from a woman between 55 and 75 years old who had recovered from COVID-19. CDR3 sequence: CASSQGLYGYTF. The CDR3 DNA reads as TGTGCCAGCAGCCAAGGACTTTATGGCTACACCTTC.